The 32 T cell receptor beta chains below all came from one sample that was sequenced in a study of blood T cell repertoires in COVID-19. Assay used: immunoSEQ multiplex PCR; TCRdb lists only in-frame clones, some missing. The table shows approximately 670,000 clones, with 80% to 90% occurring only once. The sequenced sample consisted of peripheral blood. The source is a woman under 30 with acute or convalescent COVID-19.

Only one count was recorded for this clone. The chain has TRBV30 and TRBJ1-1; 11 bases line up with TRBD1. From germline, CDR1 is GTSNPN and CDR2 SVGIG (reference sequence). The J segment lost 0 bases and the V segment lost 2 bases, leaving 8 bases of the junction unmatched. The CDR3 has 17 residues. CDR3 in amino acids: CAWSSRDRGFMNTEAFF. In DNA, the CDR3 is TGTGCCTGGAGTTCCCGGGACAGGGGGTTCATGAACACTGAAGCTTTCTTT. The whole variable domain, remainder taken from reference TRBV30 and TRBJ1-1, is SQTIHQWPATLVQPVGSPLSLECTVEGTSNPNLYWYRQAAGRGLQLLFYSVGIGQISSEVPQNLSASRPQDRQFILSSKKLLLSDSGFYLCAWSSRDRGFMNTEAFFGQGTRLTVV.

The chain couples TRBV2 to TRBJ1-2; D is unresolved. The V gene lost 6 bases and the J gene lost 0 bases, with 14 bases spanning the gap. This CDR3 contains 15 residues. Germline V gives CDR1 SNHLY, CDR2 FYNNEI. CDR3 sequence: CASSPILPSNYGYTF. DNA of the CDR3: TGTGCCAGCAGCCCAATTCTACCGTCTAACTATGGCTACACCTTC.

The V call is TRBV28, the J call TRBJ1-4; 7 bases agree with TRBD1. J gave up 5 bases and V 4 bases, and 7 bases lay outside the gene matches. Germline CDR1 and CDR2: MDHEN and SYDVKM. CDR3 length: 15 amino acids. The CDR3 sequence: CASSSTRGGNEKLFF. DNA for the CDR3: TGTGCCAGCAGTTCCACCCGAGGGGGCAATGAAAAACTGTTTTTT.

V gene TRBV5-1 combines with J gene TRBJ2-7; a weak D match, TRBD2 (7 bases). Germline V gene sequence: CDR1 SGHRS, CDR2 YFSETQ. The CDR3 runs 15 residues. Trimming removed 0 bases at V and 2 bases at J, with 12 bases between. The CDR3 loop reads CASSLDGGLTYEQYF. The CDR3 region has the DNA TGCGCCAGCAGCTTGGACGGGGGGCTAACCTACGAGCAGTACTTC.

This clone was found once. The gene calls are TRBV5-6 and TRBJ1-3; a weak D match, TRBD1 (5 bases). This CDR3 region has 17 residues. With 4 bases removed from V and 0 bases from J, the gap between germline ends came to 17 bases. Germline values: CDR1 SGHDT, CDR2 YYEEEE. CDR3 coding DNA: TGTGCCAGCAGCCCACGCAGGGAGGAGGGCTCTGGAAACACCATATATTTT. This encodes CASSPRREEGSGNTIYF.

The chain couples TRBV19 to TRBJ1-5; 7 bases fit TRBD1. This CDR3 is built from 14 residues. Per germline, CDR1 LNHDA and CDR2 SQIVND (reference sequence). V dropped 6 bases and J dropped 2; count of bases not matched to a gene: 4. CDR3 DNA: TGTGCCAGTAGCCAGGGGGGTGGCAATCAGCCCCAGCATTTT. Protein: CASSQGGGNQPQHF. The full variable domain, in which reference TRBV19 and TRBJ1-5 provide the parts outside the CDR3, is DGGITQSPKYLFRKEGQNVTLSCEQNLNHDAMYWYRQDPGQGLRLIYYSQIVNDFQKGDIAEGYSVSREKKESFPLTVTSAQKNPTAFYLCASSQGGGNQPQHFGDGTRLSIL.

The CDR3 protein is CASTGTAETEAFF. The CDR3 coding sequence is TGCGCCAGCACCGGGACAGCGGAGACTGAAGCTTTCTTT. V usage is TRBV10-2 and J usage is TRBJ1-1, with 7 bases fitting TRBD1. V trimming: 7 bases; J trimming: 5 bases; junction bases outside the gene matches: 7. CDR1 and CDR2 from the germline V gene are WSHSY and SAAADI. The CDR3 length is 13 residues.

This clone was observed a single time. The rearrangement uses TRBV5-1 and TRBJ2-5; TRBD1 agrees at 10 bases. J was trimmed by 5 bases and V by 4 bases; bases with no gene match: 2. The CDR3 is 13 residues long. CDR1 SGHRS and CDR2 YFSETQ come from the germline V gene. CDR3 DNA: TGCGCCAGCAGCGGGGGACAGGGGGAGACCCAGTACTTC. As protein: CASSGGQGETQYF.

V gene TRBV3-1 (or the pseudogene TRBV3-2) combines with J gene TRBJ2-3; 13 nucleotides agree with TRBD2. The CDR3 has 18 amino acids. Germline CDR1 and CDR2: LGHDT and YNNKEL (reference sequence). The V and J ends lost 2 bases and 0 bases, in that order; junction bases with no gene match: 5. CDR3 bases: TGTGCCAGCAGCCAATTGAGACTAGCGGGGGGCAGCACAGATACGCAGTATTTT. This codes for CASSQLRLAGGSTDTQYF.

The chain combines TRBV2 with TRBJ1-1; 11 bases are a match to TRBD1. This CDR3 spans 14 amino acids. The junction had 2 bases not matched to a gene; V was cut back by 5 bases and J by 3 bases. Germline V gene sequence: CDR1 SNHLY, CDR2 FYNNEI. CDR3 nucleotides: TGTGCCAGCAGTTGGGGACAGGGGGACACTGAAGCTTTCTTT. Translating it yields CASSWGQGDTEAFF.

The chain uses TRBV7-2 and TRBJ2-1, with 7 nucleotides matching TRBD1. The CDR3 is 15 residues long. Trimming cost V 5 bases and J 2 bases; bases outside gene matches: 6. Germline V gene data show CDR1 as SGHTA and CDR2 as FQGNSA. The CDR3 protein is CASSTRDRTYNEQFF. The CDR3 region has the DNA TGTGCCAGCAGCACCCGGGACAGAACCTACAATGAGCAGTTCTTC.

Worth noting for this clone: This specimen includes other DNA sequences encoding the same CDR3. V is TRBV3-1 (or the pseudogene TRBV3-2) and J is TRBJ2-2, with D unclear. The CDR3 loop spans 12 amino acids. Trimming took off 4 bases at V and 3 bases at J, with 3 bases between the two ends. CDR1 is LGHDT, CDR2 YNNKEL, per germline (reference sequence). For the CDR3, the DNA is TGTGCCAGCAGCCGAGACACCGGGGAGCTGTTTTTT. Translated: CASSRDTGELFF.

The chain uses TRBV6-2 or TRBV6-3 and TRBJ2-3; the match to TRBD2 covers 9 bases. CDR3 length: 15 amino acids. Germline CDR1 reads MNHEY; CDR2 reads SVGEGT. V shed 5 bases and J 7 bases; nucleotides not matched to a gene: 10. The CDR3 loop is CASSPEGGGVNTQYF. CDR3 sequence (DNA): TGTGCCAGCAGTCCAGAGGGCGGGGGGGTAAATACGCAGTATTTT.

The rearrangement joins TRBV2 to TRBJ2-3; D call uncertain. The CDR3 is 13 residues long. Trimming cost V 4 bases and J 2 bases, with 7 bases left between them. CDR1 is SNHLY, CDR2 FYNNEI, per germline. This chain's CDR3 is CASSVEHTDTQYF. As DNA, the CDR3 is TGTGCCAGCAGTGTCGAACACACAGATACGCAGTATTTT.

The rearrangement links TRBV24-1 to TRBJ2-3; possible D gene TRBD1, 5 bases. The CDR3 is 14 amino acids. The ends were cut back, 7 bases at V and 1 base at J, with 11 bases in the middle. Germline CDR1 reads KGHDR; CDR2 reads SFDVKD. The CDR3 is CATSDSHGTDTQYF. The CDR3 DNA sequence: TGTGCCACCAGCGACAGTCATGGCACAGATACGCAGTATTTT.

The chain links TRBV27 to TRBJ2-3; D might be TRBD2 (5 bases). Germline assignment: CDR1 MNHEY and CDR2 SMNVEV (reference sequence). The CDR3 covers 11 residues. V was pared by 2 bases and J by 8 bases, with 5 bases between. CDR3 sequence reads: CASSLGGTQYF. CDR3 nucleotides: TGTGCCAGCAGTTTAGGAGGTACGCAGTATTTT.

The rearrangement links TRBV7-2 to TRBJ1-1; unclear D gene. The CDR3 totals 14 residues. Trimming left V 5 bases short and J 1 base short, with 11 bases between. Germline values: CDR1 SGHTA, CDR2 FQGNSA. As DNA, the CDR3 is TGTGCCAGCAGCCGCCAGGCGGGGAACACTGAAGCTTTCTTT. It translates to CASSRQAGNTEAFF.

The rearrangement links TRBV30 to TRBJ1-3; D not certain. The ends were cut back, 4 bases at V and 4 bases at J, with 14 bases in the middle. CDR3 length: 14 amino acids. Germline CDR1 is GTSNPN and CDR2 is SVGIG (reference sequence). The CDR3 loop is CAWIRYAAGNTIYF. The CDR3 bases are TGTGCCTGGATACGGTATGCGGCGGGAAACACCATATATTTT.

V and J are TRBV28 and TRBJ1-1; 10 positions match TRBD1. The CDR3 is made up of 14 amino acids. Germline V gene lookup returns CDR1 MDHEN and CDR2 SYDVKM. J was trimmed by 6 bases and V by 3 bases; bases with no gene match: 4. In DNA form, the CDR3 reads TGTGCCAGCAGTTTGAGGGACAGGGGCCCTGAAGCTTTCTTT. The encoded protein is CASSLRDRGPEAFF.

The rearrangement uses TRBV6-2 or TRBV6-3 and TRBJ2-7; perhaps TRBD1 as D (5 bases). Per germline, CDR1 MNHEY and CDR2 SVGEGT. CDR3 length: 14 amino acids. The germline V and J ends were trimmed by 0 bases and 2 bases, with 8 bases remaining between them. The CDR3 protein is CASSYSTVTYEQYF. DNA for the CDR3: TGTGCCAGCAGTTACTCGACAGTAACCTACGAGCAGTACTTC.

Remarks on this clone: Relative to the germline gene, one junction end is altered; a read error may explain this. This sequence joins TRBV7-2 and TRBJ2-1; 12 positions match TRBD2. Per the germline V gene, CDR1 is SGHTA and CDR2 is FQGNSA. The CDR3 loop spans 13 amino acids. CDR3 nucleotides: TGTGCCAGCAGCCTAGCGGGGGGGATGGAGCAGTTCTTC. It translates to CASSLAGGMEQFF. The full variable domain, completed using reference TRBV7-2 and TRBJ2-1, is GAGVSQSPSNKVTEKGKDVELRCDPISGHTALYWYRQSLGQGLEFLIYFQGNSAPDKSGLPSDRFSAERTGGSVSTLTIQRTQQEDSAVYLCASSLAGGMEQFFGPGTRLTVL.

J is TRBJ2-5 and V is TRBV9; possible D gene TRBD2, 6 bases. Germline values: CDR1 SGDLS, CDR2 YYNGEE. V lost 0 bases and J lost 5, with 23 bases in between. This CDR3 spans 18 amino acids. The CDR3 here is CASSVGLAASARGETQYF. The CDR3 DNA sequence: TGTGCCAGCAGCGTAGGTCTAGCTGCTAGCGCCCGTGGGGAGACCCAGTACTTC. The full variable domain, with the rest looked up from reference TRBV9 and TRBJ2-5, is DSGVTQTPKHLITATGQRVTLRCSPRSGDLSVYWYQQSLDQGLQFLIQYYNGEERAKGNILERFSAQQFPDLHSELNLSSLELGDSALYFCASSVGLAASARGETQYFGPGTRLLVL.

This chain uses TRBV7-9 with TRBJ1-1; D unresolved. CDR1 SEHNR and CDR2 FQNEAQ come from the germline V gene (reference sequence). The CDR3 runs 14 residues. Trimming left V 1 base short and J 1 base short, with 7 bases between. The CDR3 DNA reads TGTGCCAGCAGCTTAGGTTCGGGGAACACTGAAGCTTTCTTT. The encoded protein is CASSLGSGNTEAFF.

The chain joins TRBV6-4 to TRBJ2-1, with TRBD1 identical over 7 bases. CDR1 and CDR2 from the germline V gene are MRHNA and SNTAGT. After removal of 0 bases from V and 3 bases from J, the junction contained 8 bases not matched to a gene. The CDR3 is 17 amino acids. CDR3 protein: CASSDSNRTGLYNEQFF. DNA for the CDR3: TGTGCCAGCAGTGACTCGAATAGGACAGGCCTCTACAATGAGCAGTTCTTC.

The chain carries TRBV9 and TRBJ1-4; D gene unclear. The V end lost 3 bases, the J end lost 0 bases, and 9 bases lay between the germline ends. This CDR3 has 15 amino acids. CDR1 is SGDLS, CDR2 YYNGEE, per germline. The CDR3 sequence is CASSARGATNEKLFF. As DNA, the CDR3 is TGTGCCAGCAGCGCCCGGGGTGCAACTAATGAAAAACTGTTTTTT. The complete variable domain, with remaining parts taken from reference TRBV9 and TRBJ1-4, reads DSGVTQTPKHLITATGQRVTLRCSPRSGDLSVYWYQQSLDQGLQFLIQYYNGEERAKGNILERFSAQQFPDLHSELNLSSLELGDSALYFCASSARGATNEKLFFGSGTQLSVL.

CDR3: CAWSYDGVSSGYTF. As DNA, the CDR3 is TGTGCCTGGAGCTACGACGGGGTCTCTAGTGGCTACACCTTC. V and J are TRBV30 and TRBJ1-2; D not resolved. The V end lost 3 bases, the J end lost 7 bases, and 18 bases lay between the germline ends. CDR1 and CDR2 (germline): GTSNPN, SVGIG (reference sequence). This CDR3 contains 14 residues.

DNA for the CDR3: TGTGCCAGCGGCGGGGGGCGAGAGCAGTACTTC. Its protein product is CASGGGREQYF. The chain recombines TRBV12-3 or TRBV12-4 with TRBJ2-7, with 8 bases lining up with TRBD2. The CDR3 loop spans 11 amino acids. J lost 7 bases, V lost 8 bases, and 4 bases had no gene match.

The gene calls are TRBV7-9 and TRBJ1-2; TRBD1 agrees at 9 bases. J was trimmed by 8 bases and V by 4 bases; bases with no gene match: 8. CDR3 length equals 14 residues. Germline lookup yields CDR1 SEHNR and CDR2 FQNEAQ (reference sequence). The DNA for the CDR3 is TGTGCCAGCAGCTCGGCGGGACAGGGAAGAGGCTACACCTTC. Translated: CASSSAGQGRGYTF.

The chain joins TRBV19 to TRBJ1-1; 7 bases map to TRBD1. CDR1 is LNHDA and CDR2 is SQIVND in the germline V gene (reference sequence). This CDR3 is 15 amino acids long. With V trimmed by 7 bases and J by 1 base, 9 bases remained unmatched. The CDR3 loop is CASNRQGLGNTEAFF. DNA of the CDR3: TGTGCCAGTAATAGACAGGGCCTGGGGAACACTGAAGCTTTCTTT.

This clone was seen a single time. The chain employs TRBV30 and TRBJ2-5; TRBD2 agrees at 15 bases. This CDR3 comprises 17 residues. The V gene's germline CDR1 is GTSNPN and CDR2 SVGIG (reference sequence). Trimming cost V 4 bases and J 5 bases; bases outside gene matches: 11. The CDR3 region is CAWTPGLAGGWGETQYF. DNA for the CDR3: TGTGCCTGGACACCGGGACTAGCGGGGGGTTGGGGGGAGACCCAGTACTTC.

With regard to this clone: Other nucleotide sequences in the sample specify the same CDR3. The chain recombines TRBV7-9 with TRBJ1-2, with 8 positions matching TRBD1. J lost 6 bases, V lost 6 bases, and 6 bases had no gene match. From germline, CDR1 is SEHNR and CDR2 FQNEAQ (reference sequence). This CDR3 contains 13 residues. Here the CDR3 reads CASSLAGGNGYTF. CDR3 in DNA: TGTGCCAGCAGTTTGGCAGGGGGCAATGGCTACACCTTC.

V usage is TRBV5-6 and J usage is TRBJ2-7, with unresolved D. The CDR3 is made up of 14 amino acids. Germline V lookup: CDR1 SGHDT, CDR2 YYEEEE. Trimming cost V 1 base and J 2 bases, with 10 bases left between them. Here the CDR3 DNA reads TGTGCCAGCAGCTTGTATCCCGTTACCTACGAGCAGTACTTC. It yields the protein CASSLYPVTYEQYF.